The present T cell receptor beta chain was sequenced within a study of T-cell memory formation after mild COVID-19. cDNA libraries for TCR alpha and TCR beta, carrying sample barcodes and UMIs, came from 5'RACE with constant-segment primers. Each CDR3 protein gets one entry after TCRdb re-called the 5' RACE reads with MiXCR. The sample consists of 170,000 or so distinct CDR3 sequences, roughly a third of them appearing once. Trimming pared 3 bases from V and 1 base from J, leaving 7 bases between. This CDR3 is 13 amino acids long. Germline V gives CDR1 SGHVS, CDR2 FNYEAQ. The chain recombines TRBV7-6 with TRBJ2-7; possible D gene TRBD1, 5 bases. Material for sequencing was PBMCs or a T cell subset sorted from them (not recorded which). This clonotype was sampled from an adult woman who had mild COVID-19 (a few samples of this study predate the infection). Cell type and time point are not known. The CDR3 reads CASSLTESYEQYF. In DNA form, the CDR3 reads TGTGCCAGCAGCTTGACAGAGTCCTACGAGCAGTACTTC. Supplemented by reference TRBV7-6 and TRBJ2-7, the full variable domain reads GAGVSQSPRYKVTKRGQDVALRCDPISGHVSLYWYRQALGQGPEFLTYFNYEAQQDKSGLPNDRFSAERPEGSISTLTIQRTEQRDSAMYRCASSLTESYEQYFGPGTRLTVT.